The entry below describes one T cell receptor beta chain. This entry is derived from a study of identical twins. MiXCR, applied by TCRdb to the 5' RACE reads, yields one record per CDR3 protein. Of 280,000 or so distinct CDR3 sequences in the sample, under 9.5% are singletons; the top ten hold over 2%. In germline, CDR1 is ENHRY, CDR2 SYGVKD. V lost 4 bases and J lost 2, with 5 bases in between. The CDR3 length is 12 residues. A further study also used this sample, focusing on yellow fever vaccine responses in identical twins.

The chain recombines TRBV10-3 with TRBJ1-1, with D hard to call. The specimen sequenced was memory (CD45RO+) T cells sorted from blood. The sequence was obtained from a woman under 30 in good health. CDR3: CAISGFNTEAFF. The CDR3 nucleotides read TGTGCCATCAGTGGCTTTAACACTGAAGCTTTCTTT.